This TCR beta chain was observed in a study of T-cell memory formation after mild COVID-19 (dated by TCRdb to 2020 to 2022). About the full investigation: TCR sequence clusters from the two donors were found to be largely donor specific. The cohort was made up of two young adult volunteers, one female and one male, who were previously healthy. In two donors, T-cell clones that expanded and contracted after mild COVID-19 were followed by sequencing TCRalpha and TCRbeta repertoires longitudinally.

Sequencer: Illumina NovaSeq 6000. TCRalpha and TCRbeta cDNA libraries were built by 5'RACE with constant-segment primers, adding sample barcodes and unique molecular identifiers. RNA was extracted from every sample with Trizol reagent. The libraries were amplified in two PCR steps, and the second step added a second sample barcode and Illumina TruSeq adapters. Sequencing of libraries was performed on an Illumina NovaSeq with 2 x 150 bp paired-end reads. Concerning the study's data processing: The reads were demultiplexed and collapsed into UMI-guided consensus sequences using migec v1.2.7. Using mixcr v2.1.11, the UMI consensuses were aligned to TRA and TRB V and J templates and assembled into clonotypes. A clonotype was counted as expanded or contracted only if both edgeR and NoisET called the change significant, with noise models trained on biological replicates. For edgeR calls, the cutoffs were a false discovery rate-adjusted p below 0.01 and a log2 fold-change threshold of 1. As an exploratory analysis of dynamics, PCA with hierarchical clustering was applied to max-normalized trajectories of the 1000 most abundant clonotypes. Separately sequenced CD4+ and CD8+ repertoires were used to assign a CD4 or CD8 phenotype to each responding clone. TCRdb itself trimmed the public reads at Q25 with fastp, ran MiXCR and retained productive beta chains. Records with the same CDR3 protein are collapsed into one entry carrying the most frequent genes and DNA. It is TCRdb's table, rather than the study itself, that gives the V and J calls and clone size. The sample yields around 250,000 distinct CDR3 sequences; over 8.5% were counted once. The ten largest clones add up to approximately 20% of the sample.

Beyond this particular receptor, the publication reports: Contracting CD4+ clones were located mainly in the CM and EM memory subsets, whereas CD8+ clones were found to be enriched in EMRA. From day 15 to 85, contracting clones showed balanced CD4/CD8 phenotypes, whereas a second wave of clones that expanded from day 15 to 37 leaned towards CD4+. Some responding clones were detected in pre-infection memory, which suggested that pre-existing cross-reactive memory T cells had joined the SARS-CoV-2 response. The second-wave clones that peaked on day 37 were not confirmed to be SARS-CoV-2 specific. Only two mild cases were covered by the study, and larger cohorts that include severe cases with pre-infection samples were considered necessary.

Ficoll-Paque density gradient centrifugation was used to isolate PBMCs. For CDR1 and CDR2, the germline V gene lists SGHRS and YFSETQ. Trimming takes 2 bases from V and 1 base from J, and the germline ends sit 9 bases apart. From the cysteine up to the phenylalanine, the CDR3 has a length of 14 residues. Only the CDR3 region is kept as DNA, spanning 42 bases read in frame from base 1. Only a few counts were recorded for this clonotype. What this receptor recognizes is not known. Per-base qualities were not stored, and no clone one base away is much larger. This clonotype originated in a man between 18 and 29 years old who had mild COVID-19 (a few samples of this study predate the infection). The sample titles of this study are shuffled in the database, so cell type and time point are left out; the donor was told from shared clones. Sample: PBMCs or a T cell subset sorted from them (not recorded which). Recombination linked TRBV5-1 to TRBJ1-1; TRBD1 is a weak D gene call, 5 bases matching. The encoded CDR3 is CASSFPGGNTEAFF. The DNA reads TGCGCCAGCAGCTTCCCGGGGGGGAACACTGAAGCTTTCTTT.